One T cell receptor beta chain is described in this entry. Its antigen is unknown. This sample was included in a study of cytomegalovirus exposure and HLA in healthy donors. Profiled with immunoSEQ multiplex PCR; TCRdb holds only in-frame clones, not every one. Seen here are fewer than 200,000 clones, roughly 90% observed once, and the top ten hold about 6%. This CDR3 is 15 amino acids long. Unmatched junction bases numbered 13, after V lost 2 bases and J lost 13 bases. Germline V gene lookup returns CDR1 SNHLY and CDR2 FYNNEI. Study-wide points: CMV antigen specificity was confirmed in vitro for a few CMV-associated chains. The TCR clusters that emerged in the first cohort tended, a later analysis found, to co-occur in the roughly 120 validation repertoires.

This chain uses TRBV2 with TRBJ2-3, with TRBD2 identical over 9 bases. The sequence was collected from a woman aged 25 to 39 in good health and CMV-seronegative. Input material: PBMCs. CDR3 bases: TGTGCCAGCAGTGAATCCTCGAGGGCTAGCGGGGAAGAGTATTTT. Translation: CASSESSRASGEEYF.